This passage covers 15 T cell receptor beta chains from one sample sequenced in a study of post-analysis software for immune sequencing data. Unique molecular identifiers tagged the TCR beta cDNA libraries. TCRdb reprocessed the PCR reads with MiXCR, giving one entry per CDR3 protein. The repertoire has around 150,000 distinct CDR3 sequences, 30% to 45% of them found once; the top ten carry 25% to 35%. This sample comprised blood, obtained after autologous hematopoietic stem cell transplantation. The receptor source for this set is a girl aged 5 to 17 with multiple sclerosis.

The chain's CDR3 is CASSINVYNEQFF. CDR3 in DNA: TGTGCCAGCAGTATTAACGTATACAATGAGCAGTTCTTC. The J gene is TRBJ2-1, the V gene TRBV28; D remains unclear. Germline values: CDR1 MDHEN, CDR2 SYDVKM. V lost 5 bases, J lost 4 bases, and 9 bases lay in between. The CDR3 covers 13 residues.

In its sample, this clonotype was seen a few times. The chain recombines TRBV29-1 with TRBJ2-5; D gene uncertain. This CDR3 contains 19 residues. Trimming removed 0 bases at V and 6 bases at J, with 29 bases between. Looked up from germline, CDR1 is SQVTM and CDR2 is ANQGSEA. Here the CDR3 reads CSVEDLSHGTASRSKTQYF. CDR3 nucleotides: TGCAGCGTTGAAGATTTGAGCCACGGCACAGCCTCTCGATCAAAGACCCAGTACTTC.

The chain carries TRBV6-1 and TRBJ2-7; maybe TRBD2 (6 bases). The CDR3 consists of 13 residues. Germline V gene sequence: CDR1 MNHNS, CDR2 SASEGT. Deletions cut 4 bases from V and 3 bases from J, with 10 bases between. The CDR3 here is CASSGSGCYEQYF. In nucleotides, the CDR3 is TGTGCCAGCAGTGGCAGCGGGTGCTACGAGCAGTACTTC.

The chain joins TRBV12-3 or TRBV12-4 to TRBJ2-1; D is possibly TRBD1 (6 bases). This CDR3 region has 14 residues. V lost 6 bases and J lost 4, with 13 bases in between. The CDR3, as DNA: TGTGCCAGCAGCGAACAGGGCGTATACAATGAGCAGTTCTTC. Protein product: CASSEQGVYNEQFF.

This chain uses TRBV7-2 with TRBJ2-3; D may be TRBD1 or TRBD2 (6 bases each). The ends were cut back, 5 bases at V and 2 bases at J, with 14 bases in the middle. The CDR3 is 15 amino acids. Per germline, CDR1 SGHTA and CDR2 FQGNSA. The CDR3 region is CASSNQGRDTDTQYF. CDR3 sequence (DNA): TGTGCCAGCAGCAACCAGGGGCGGGACACAGATACGCAGTATTTT. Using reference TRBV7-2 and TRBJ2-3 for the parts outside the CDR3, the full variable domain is GAGVSQSPSNKVTEKGKDVELRCDPISGHTALYWYRQSLGQGLEFLIYFQGNSAPDKSGLPSDRFSAERTGGSVSTLTIQRTQQEDSAVYLCASSNQGRDTDTQYFGPGTRLTVL.

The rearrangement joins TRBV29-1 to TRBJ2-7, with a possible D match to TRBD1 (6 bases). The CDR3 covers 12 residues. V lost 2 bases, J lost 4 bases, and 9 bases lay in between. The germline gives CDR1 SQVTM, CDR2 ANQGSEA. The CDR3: CSVELGTYEQYF. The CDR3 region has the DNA TGCAGCGTTGAACTCGGGACATACGAGCAGTACTTC.

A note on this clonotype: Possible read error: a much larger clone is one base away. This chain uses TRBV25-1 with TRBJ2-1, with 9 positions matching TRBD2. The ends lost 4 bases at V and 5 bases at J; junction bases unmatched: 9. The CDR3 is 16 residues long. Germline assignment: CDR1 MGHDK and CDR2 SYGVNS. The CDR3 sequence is CASSVISGGPDNEQFF. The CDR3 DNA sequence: TGTGCCAGCAGTGTTATAAGCGGGGGGCCTGACAATGAGCAGTTCTTC.

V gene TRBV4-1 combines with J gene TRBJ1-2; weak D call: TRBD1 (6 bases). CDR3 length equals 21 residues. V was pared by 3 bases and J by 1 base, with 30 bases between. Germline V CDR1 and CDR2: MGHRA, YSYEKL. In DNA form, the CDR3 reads TGCGCCAGCAGCCAGGACGACTCGACAGGCGTAATAAGGCGGGATAACTATGGCTACACCTTC. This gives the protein CASSQDDSTGVIRRDNYGYTF.

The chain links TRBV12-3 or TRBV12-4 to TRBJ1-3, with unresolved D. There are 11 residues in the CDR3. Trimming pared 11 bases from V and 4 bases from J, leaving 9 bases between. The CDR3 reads CALERGNTIYF. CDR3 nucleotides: TGTGCCTTAGAGCGAGGAAACACCATATATTTT.

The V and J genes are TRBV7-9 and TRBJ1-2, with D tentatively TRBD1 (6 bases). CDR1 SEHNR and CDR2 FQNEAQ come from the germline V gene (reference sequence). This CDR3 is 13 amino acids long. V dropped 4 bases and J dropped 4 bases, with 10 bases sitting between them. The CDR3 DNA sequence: TGTGCCAGCAGCTCAGGGGCCACCTATGGCTACACCTTC. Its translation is CASSSGATYGYTF.

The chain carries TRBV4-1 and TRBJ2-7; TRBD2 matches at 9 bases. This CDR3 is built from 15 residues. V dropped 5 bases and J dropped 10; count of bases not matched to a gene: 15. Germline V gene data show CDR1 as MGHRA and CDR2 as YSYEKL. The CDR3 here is CASSTEASGNGAQYF. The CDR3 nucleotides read TGCGCCAGCAGCACCGAAGCTAGCGGGAACGGGGCCCAGTACTTC.

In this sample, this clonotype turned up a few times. Here the CDR3 reads CASAPLGGVETQYF. CDR3 in DNA: TGTGCCAGCGCCCCCTTGGGCGGGGTAGAGACCCAGTACTTC. This chain links TRBV6-1 with TRBJ2-5, with D tentatively TRBD2 (6 bases). The CDR3 runs 14 residues. The V gene lost 8 bases and the J gene lost 4 bases, with 17 bases spanning the gap. From germline, CDR1 is MNHNS and CDR2 SASEGT.

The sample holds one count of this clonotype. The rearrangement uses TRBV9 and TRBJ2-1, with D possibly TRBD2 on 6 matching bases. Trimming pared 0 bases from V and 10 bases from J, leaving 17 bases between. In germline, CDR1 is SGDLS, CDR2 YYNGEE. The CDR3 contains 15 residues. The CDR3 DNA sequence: TGTGCCAGCAGCGTAGACCCGGGAGCGATCAGGGAGCAGTTCTTC. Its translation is CASSVDPGAIREQFF.

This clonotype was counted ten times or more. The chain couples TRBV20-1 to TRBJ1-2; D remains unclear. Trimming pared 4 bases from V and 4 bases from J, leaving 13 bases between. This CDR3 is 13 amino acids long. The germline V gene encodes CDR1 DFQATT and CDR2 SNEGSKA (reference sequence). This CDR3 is CSANPGVAYGYTF. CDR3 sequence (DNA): TGCAGTGCTAACCCTGGGGTTGCCTATGGCTACACCTTC.

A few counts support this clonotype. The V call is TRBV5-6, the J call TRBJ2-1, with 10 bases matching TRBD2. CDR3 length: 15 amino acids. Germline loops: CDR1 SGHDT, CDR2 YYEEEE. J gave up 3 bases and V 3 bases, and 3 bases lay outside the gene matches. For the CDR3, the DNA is TGTGCCAGCAGCTCTGGACTAGCGGTCTACAATGAGCAGTTCTTC. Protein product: CASSSGLAVYNEQFF.